Only a few counts were recorded for the clone carrying this TCR beta chain. Its matching antigen is unknown. The entry originates in a study of blood T cells in healthy people across ages. Findings and limits, study-wide: Long-lived donors had more naive CD4+ cells and higher diversity than aged donors.

CDR3 length equals 13 residues. CDR1 and CDR2 (germline): SQVTM, ANQGSEA. Then a second PCR, running roughly 7 to 11 cycles, was carried out with a sample-barcoded 5' primer and a J-beta primer mix. Each sample yielded at least 3 million CDR3-containing paired-end reads. A single record per CDR3 protein comes from TCRdb applying MiXCR to the 5' RACE reads. The table records about 1 million distinct CDR3 sequences, approximately 25% of them present only once. The same data also contributed to another study, on T cells of mothers and their children. This second report adds: Mothers gave over 8.5 million TCR beta CDR3 reads each, and children several million each.

V gene TRBV29-1 combines with J gene TRBJ2-5, with 7 nucleotides matching TRBD2. The DNA end is more similar to TRBJ2-7, so the J call may be wrong. The receptor comes from a girl aged 2 to 9 in good health. The sample consisted of blood. The CDR3 reads CSAVLARAYEQYF. The CDR3 DNA is TGCAGCGCCGTACTAGCGCGCGCCTACGAGCAGTACTTC.